Below, 26 T cell receptor beta chains from the same sample are listed, as sequenced in a study of beta chain features in type 1 diabetes. Reverse transcription of all isolated RNA meant that expressed TCRB transcripts were sequenced. Libraries were prepared by immunoSEQ multiplex PCR; TCRdb keeps only in-frame clonotypes and omits some of them. This repertoire shows some 150,000 clones, under 60% found once; its top ten account for 0.35% to 0.45%. Source material: Tregs from blood. The source of these receptors is a man aged 18 to 35 in good health.

The chain links TRBV5-6 to TRBJ2-2; no firm D call. Trimming removed 0 bases at V and 1 base at J, with 10 bases between. The germline V gene has CDR1 SGHDT and CDR2 YYEEEE. This CDR3 comprises 16 residues. Here the CDR3 DNA reads TGTGCCAGCAGCTTGGAGTCGGCAGGGAACACCGGGGAGCTGTTTTTT. Amino acid sequence: CASSLESAGNTGELFF.

The chain carries TRBV7-3 and TRBJ1-5; a possible D gene is TRBD1 (6 bases). The V gene lost 7 bases and the J gene lost 7 bases, with 23 bases spanning the gap. Per the germline V gene, CDR1 is SGHTA and CDR2 is FQGTGA. CDR3 length: 16 amino acids. CDR3 in amino acids: CASTTIVGASGQPQHF. In nucleotides, the CDR3 is TGTGCCAGCACCACCATCGTGGGGGCCTCAGGACAGCCCCAGCATTTT.

As DNA, the CDR3 is TGTGCCAGCAGCTTAGGCCAGGGCGGCTACGAGCAGTACTTC. It encodes CASSLGQGGYEQYF. The gene calls are TRBV7-9 and TRBJ2-7; D may be TRBD1 (5 bases). The CDR3 loop spans 14 amino acids. CDR1 SEHNR and CDR2 FQNEAQ come from the germline V gene (reference sequence). V shed 1 base and J shed 3 bases, with 10 bases lying between them.

The count of this clone is one. The rearrangement links TRBV10-3 to TRBJ2-3; a possible D gene is TRBD2 (5 bases). CDR1 ENHRY and CDR2 SYGVKD come from the germline V gene. V was shortened by 0 bases and J by 10 bases, with 5 bases between the two germline ends. The CDR3 consists of 11 residues. CDR3 in amino acids: CAISESRAQYF. CDR3 DNA: TGTGCCATCAGTGAGTCGAGGGCGCAGTATTTT.

The CDR3 bases are TGTGCCAGCAGTGACACAGGGCGAAATTCACCCCTCCACTTT. Residues: CASSDTGRNSPLHF. The chain combines TRBV6-6 with TRBJ1-6; tentatively, D is TRBD1 (6 bases). CDR1 is MNHNY and CDR2 is SVGAGI in the germline V gene (reference sequence). This CDR3 is built from 14 residues. V lost 5 bases and J lost 7, with 12 bases in between.

This clone was seen only a few times. This chain uses TRBV18 with TRBJ1-3; D remains ambiguous. This CDR3 has 15 residues. Germline lookup yields CDR1 KGHSH and CDR2 LQKENI. Trimming took 3 bases from V and 0 from J, leaving 9 bases between them. CDR3 protein: CASSPQSFSGNTIYF. The CDR3 bases are TGTGCCAGCTCACCTCAGTCGTTCTCTGGAAACACCATATATTTT.

The rearrangement joins TRBV6-6 to TRBJ2-7; the match to TRBD2 covers 9 bases. The J segment lost 5 bases and the V segment lost 10 bases, leaving 9 bases of the junction unmatched. Germline V lookup: CDR1 MNHNY, CDR2 SVGAGI (reference sequence). This CDR3 comprises 13 residues. CDR3 coding DNA: TGTGCCACCGGACCTAGCGGGGTACACGAGCAGTACTTC. It yields the protein CATGPSGVHEQYF.

V and J are TRBV10-3 and TRBJ2-2, with 9 bases that match TRBD2. The CDR3 covers 15 residues. Germline CDR1 and CDR2: ENHRY and SYGVKD. J gave up 4 bases and V 5 bases, and 5 bases lay outside the gene matches. CDR3 loop: CAISHSGSTTGELFF. CDR3 in DNA: TGTGCCATCAGTCATAGCGGGAGTACCACCGGGGAGCTGTTTTTT.

This chain links TRBV11-2 with TRBJ2-7, with D hard to call. The CDR3 runs to 14 residues. V lost 0 bases to trimming and J lost 5 bases, with 11 bases between them. Germline CDR1 SGHAT, CDR2 FQNNGV. This CDR3 is CASSLDVVPHEQYF. CDR3 DNA: TGTGCCAGCAGCTTAGACGTAGTTCCTCACGAGCAGTACTTC.

This clone was detected only once. V and J are TRBV30 and TRBJ2-5; TRBD2 is a possible D gene (6 bases). The CDR3 runs to 13 residues. Trimming stripped 4 bases from V and 4 bases from J, with 13 bases between. CDR1 GTSNPN and CDR2 SVGIG come from the germline V gene (reference sequence). The CDR3 loop is CAWNQGGPETQYF. The CDR3 DNA reads as TGTGCCTGGAATCAGGGAGGTCCAGAGACCCAGTACTTC.

This clone has a handful of counts. V gene TRBV7-2 combines with J gene TRBJ2-3, with 8 positions matching TRBD2. Looked up from germline, CDR1 is SGHTA and CDR2 is FQGNSA. The CDR3 has 14 residues. The V segment lost 5 bases and the J segment 5 bases; nucleotides outside the gene matches: 6. The CDR3 is CASSPPREGDTQYF. For the CDR3, the DNA is TGTGCCAGCAGCCCTCCACGGGAGGGAGATACGCAGTATTTT.

This rearrangement joins TRBV30 to TRBJ2-2, with 7 bases fitting TRBD1. Germline V gives CDR1 GTSNPN, CDR2 SVGIG (reference sequence). V trimming: 0 bases; J trimming: 5 bases; junction bases outside the gene matches: 9. The CDR3 spans 16 residues. CDR3 in amino acids: CAWSVVWRRGTGELFF. The CDR3 DNA is TGTGCCTGGAGTGTCGTGTGGCGCAGGGGGACCGGGGAGCTGTTTTTT.

This chain's CDR3 is CASSQWSRNTEAFF. DNA of the CDR3: TGCGCCAGCAGCCAATGGTCCAGAAACACTGAAGCTTTCTTT. V is TRBV4-3 and J is TRBJ1-1; D unresolved. CDR1 and CDR2 (germline): LGHNA, YSLEER. Trimming cost V 2 bases and J 2 bases, with 9 bases left between them. CDR3 length: 14 residues.

The chain is built from TRBV7-2 and TRBJ1-5, with 7 nucleotides matching TRBD1. The CDR3 consists of 17 residues. V lost 0 bases and J lost 8; bases outside the gene matches: 13. Germline assignment: CDR1 SGHTA and CDR2 FQGNSA. CDR3 in amino acids: CASSLAPRQGGFEPQHF. In nucleotides, the CDR3 is TGTGCCAGCAGCTTAGCGCCCAGACAGGGTGGTTTCGAGCCCCAGCATTTT.

The genes are TRBV4-3 and TRBJ2-1; tentatively, D is TRBD2 (5 bases). V was shortened by 1 base and J by 5 bases, with 12 bases between the two germline ends. CDR3 length: 15 amino acids. Germline-derived CDR1 and CDR2 are LGHNA and YSLEER. The DNA for the CDR3 is TGCGCCAGCAGCCAAGCGGGAATTCATAACAATGAGCAGTTCTTC. Residues: CASSQAGIHNNEQFF.

The gene calls are TRBV4-2 and TRBJ1-2, with 7 bases identical to TRBD1. The V and J ends lost 6 bases and 6 bases, in that order; junction bases with no gene match: 13. This CDR3 contains 15 residues. From germline, CDR1 is LGHNA and CDR2 YNFKEQ. The DNA of the CDR3 is TGTGCCAGCAGTCCCCTACAAAGGGGGCGGAATGGCTACACCTTC. Translated, it gives CASSPLQRGRNGYTF.

The chain links TRBV7-9 to TRBJ1-5; D might be TRBD1 (6 bases). In germline, CDR1 is SEHNR, CDR2 FQNEAQ (reference sequence). This CDR3 comprises 13 residues. V dropped 5 bases and J dropped 6 bases, with 11 bases sitting between them. The CDR3 loop is CASSTGQFQPQHF. CDR3 sequence (DNA): TGTGCCAGCAGCACAGGACAGTTTCAGCCCCAGCATTTT.

The V and J genes are TRBV6-1 and TRBJ1-2; D ambiguous. V was shortened by 0 bases and J by 4 bases, with 12 bases between the two germline ends. The germline V gene has CDR1 MNHNS and CDR2 SASEGT. This CDR3 contains 15 residues. As DNA, the CDR3 is TGTGCCAGCAGTGAAGCTGCAGGATCAGGCTATGGCTACACCTTC. Translating it yields CASSEAAGSGYGYTF.

This chain joins TRBV18 and TRBJ2-3, with TRBD2 matching 7 bases. Germline V gene sequence: CDR1 KGHSH, CDR2 LQKENI. The CDR3 totals 18 residues. V trimming: 2 bases; J trimming: 1 base; junction bases outside the gene matches: 12. CDR3 sequence reads: CASSPLEMKAGGTDTQYF. In nucleotides, the CDR3 is TGTGCCAGCTCACCATTAGAGATGAAGGCGGGAGGCACAGATACGCAGTATTTT. Full variable domain (missing parts from reference TRBV18 and TRBJ2-3): NAGVMQNPRHLVRRRGQEARLRCSPMKGHSHVYWYRQLPEEGLKFMVYLQKENIIDESGMPKERFSAEFPKEGPSILRIQQVVRGDSAAYFCASSPLEMKAGGTDTQYFGPGTRLTVL.

This chain joins TRBV4-3 and TRBJ1-2, with D possibly TRBD1 on 5 matching bases. Germline CDR1 LGHNA, CDR2 YSLEER. This CDR3 has 14 amino acids. Trimming took 0 bases from V and 4 from J, leaving 9 bases between them. In nucleotides, the CDR3 is TGCGCCAGCAGCCAAGAGGCCAGGGCCTATGGCTACACCTTC. It is translated as CASSQEARAYGYTF.

The chain is built from TRBV28 and TRBJ1-5; D is possibly TRBD1 (5 bases). The CDR3 contains 14 residues. Germline V gene data show CDR1 as MDHEN and CDR2 as SYDVKM. V was trimmed by 4 bases and J by 6 bases, leaving 13 bases between them. CDR3 sequence reads: CASSWPGGSQPQHF. Written as DNA, the CDR3 is TGTGCCAGCAGTTGGCCCGGGGGGAGTCAGCCCCAGCATTTT.

This chain joins TRBV5-1 and TRBJ1-6, with 7 positions matching TRBD1. CDR1 SGHRS and CDR2 YFSETQ come from the germline V gene. After removal of 1 base from V and 9 bases from J, the junction contained 7 bases not matched to a gene. This CDR3 is 15 amino acids long. Here the CDR3 reads CASSLFRDRGSPLHF. The DNA for the CDR3 is TGCGCCAGCAGCTTGTTCCGGGACAGAGGTTCACCCCTCCACTTT.

This sequence joins TRBV10-3 and TRBJ2-5; TRBD2 might be the D (6 bases). Germline CDR1 is ENHRY and CDR2 is SYGVKD. The ends were cut back, 8 bases at V and 4 bases at J, with 14 bases in the middle. There are 13 residues in the CDR3. CDR3: CAISGGGPETQYF. The CDR3 DNA reads as TGTGCCATCTCCGGGGGAGGTCCAGAGACCCAGTACTTC.

CDR3 nucleotide sequence: TGTGCCAGCACAGACAGCTCCTACGAGCAGTACTTC. Amino acid sequence: CASTDSSYEQYF. The rearrangement links TRBV28 to TRBJ2-7; D might be TRBD1 (5 bases). Germline assignment: CDR1 MDHEN and CDR2 SYDVKM. Deletions cut 7 bases from V and 0 bases from J, with 7 bases between. The CDR3 runs to 12 residues.

This chain uses TRBV4-1 with TRBJ2-7; 7 nucleotides agree with TRBD2. The CDR3 covers 15 residues. J lost 3 bases, V lost 4 bases, and 9 bases had no gene match. Germline loops: CDR1 MGHRA, CDR2 YSYEKL. CDR3 nucleotides: TGCGCCAGCAGCCCAGAGGGGCGGGGGTTCTACGAGCAGTACTTC. Its protein product is CASSPEGRGFYEQYF.

The J gene is TRBJ2-3, the V gene TRBV6-5; possibly TRBD1 for D (5 bases). Trimming removed 6 bases at V and 6 bases at J, with 16 bases between. The CDR3 runs to 14 residues. The V gene's germline CDR1 is MNHEY and CDR2 SVGAGI. The CDR3 DNA is TGTGCCAGCAGGACCCAGGGTTTGGCCGATACGCAGTATTTT. This translates into CASRTQGLADTQYF.